The 21 T cell receptor beta chains in this list originate from one sample, sequenced in a study of T cell responses to AZD1222 COVID-19 vaccine. Only in-frame clones appear in the TCRdb table, and some are missing; sequencing was by immunoSEQ multiplex PCR. The sample yields 140,000 or so clones, about 91% seen once. The source was peripheral blood, collected on day 0 of AZD1222 vaccination. The receptor source for this set is an adult in good health.

This chain's CDR3 is CASRLNTGRWAYGYTF. The CDR3 coding sequence is TGTGCCAGCAGATTGAATACAGGGAGATGGGCCTATGGCTACACCTTC. This rearrangement joins TRBV13 to TRBJ1-2; D is perhaps TRBD1 (6 bases). Germline assignment: CDR1 PRHDT and CDR2 FYEKMQ (reference sequence). The CDR3 extends over 16 amino acids. Trimming took off 6 bases at V and 4 bases at J, with 21 bases between the two ends.

The chain carries TRBV10-3 and TRBJ1-1, with 7 bases identical to TRBD1. Losses at the gene ends were 3 bases for V and 6 bases for J; bases not matched to a gene: 7. This CDR3 is 14 amino acids long. From germline, CDR1 is ENHRY and CDR2 SYGVKD. CDR3: CAISEQGTGAEAFF. The CDR3 DNA reads as TGTGCCATCAGTGAACAGGGGACGGGGGCTGAAGCTTTCTTT.

This chain links TRBV6-5 with TRBJ2-5; maybe TRBD2 (6 bases). The CDR3 is 14 amino acids. V lost 2 bases and J lost 1, with 8 bases in between. Germline V gene sequence: CDR1 MNHEY, CDR2 SVGAGI. The DNA of the CDR3 is TGTGCCAGCAGTTACACGGGAGCCCAAGAGACCCAGTACTTC. Residues: CASSYTGAQETQYF.

The rearrangement joins TRBV5-1 to TRBJ1-1, with D possibly TRBD1 on 6 matching bases. Germline V lookup: CDR1 SGHRS, CDR2 YFSETQ. The CDR3 covers 14 residues. V was pared by 0 bases and J by 5 bases, with 11 bases between. The CDR3 region has the DNA TGCGCCAGCAGCTTGGCCCCAGGGGTTACTGAAGCTTTCTTT. It is translated as CASSLAPGVTEAFF.

This clone was observed a single time. V and J are TRBV11-2 and TRBJ2-3; the match to TRBD1 covers 9 bases. After removal of 6 bases from V and 2 bases from J, the junction contained 6 bases not matched to a gene. Germline assignment: CDR1 SGHAT and CDR2 FQNNGV. The CDR3 is 15 residues long. The CDR3 DNA reads TGTGCCAGCAGTCAACAGGGGGCCCCCACAGATACGCAGTATTTT. Translating it yields CASSQQGAPTDTQYF.

This clone was counted a single time. The V gene is TRBV7-2, the J gene TRBJ1-4; 7 bases are a match to TRBD1. The trim removed 5 bases at V and 3 bases at J, leaving 6 bases unmatched. Germline CDR1 reads SGHTA; CDR2 reads FQGNSA. The CDR3 consists of 15 residues. Here the CDR3 reads CASSPQGGPNEKLFF. The CDR3 coding sequence is TGTGCCAGCAGCCCCCAGGGGGGGCCTAATGAAAAACTGTTTTTT.

J is TRBJ2-7 and V is TRBV4-1; TRBD1 agrees at 9 bases. V lost 4 bases and J lost 0; bases outside the gene matches: 7. Germline V gene sequence: CDR1 MGHRA, CDR2 YSYEKL. This CDR3 spans 16 amino acids. The CDR3 nucleotides are TGCGCCAGCAGCCCCTCCGGACAGGGGTTCTCCTACGAGCAGTACTTC. It encodes CASSPSGQGFSYEQYF.

The V and J genes are TRBV6-2 or TRBV6-3 and TRBJ2-5; D is possibly TRBD1 (6 bases). The V gene lost 0 bases and the J gene lost 1 base, with 9 bases spanning the gap. Germline-derived CDR1 and CDR2 are MNHEY and SVGEGT. This CDR3 region has 15 residues. CDR3: CASSYSDSPQETQYF. The CDR3 DNA follows: TGTGCCAGCAGTTACTCGGACAGCCCCCAAGAGACCCAGTACTTC.

Only a few counts were recorded for this clone. The chain carries TRBV30 and TRBJ1-1; D is unclear. This CDR3 region has 10 residues. The germline V gene has CDR1 GTSNPN and CDR2 SVGIG (reference sequence). For the CDR3, the DNA is TGTAGAGGCCCACCCACTGAAGCTTTCTTT. Protein: CRGPPTEAFF.

The genes are TRBV15 and TRBJ2-7; D unclear. Trimming pared 0 bases from V and 3 bases from J, leaving 12 bases between. Germline V gene sequence: CDR1 LNHNV, CDR2 YYDKDF (reference sequence). The CDR3 length is 15 residues. The CDR3 nucleotides are TGTGCCACCAGCAGAGAGGTGGGTCAGATCTACGAGCAGTACTTC. Translation: CATSREVGQIYEQYF.

The CDR3 here is CASSPRLKSPETQYF. The CDR3 bases are TGTGCCAGCTCACCCCGATTGAAATCACCGGAGACCCAGTACTTC. The chain couples TRBV18 to TRBJ2-5; D is uncertain. Germline-derived CDR1 and CDR2 are KGHSH and LQKENI. This CDR3 has 15 amino acids. Trimming removed 3 bases from V and 5 bases from J, with 16 bases in between.

V and J are TRBV7-2 and TRBJ2-3; D may be TRBD2 (6 bases). This CDR3 has 14 residues. V lost 3 bases, J lost 5 bases, and 12 bases lay in between. The germline gives CDR1 SGHTA, CDR2 FQGNSA. As DNA, the CDR3 is TGTGCCAGCAGCTTGGCGGGGACCCTAGATACGCAGTATTTT. This encodes CASSLAGTLDTQYF.

The chain is built from TRBV7-2 and TRBJ2-7; 10 bases are a match to TRBD1. Germline loops: CDR1 SGHTA, CDR2 FQGNSA. Unmatched junction bases numbered 3, after V lost 5 bases and J lost 2 bases. The CDR3 loop spans 14 amino acids. DNA of the CDR3: TGTGCCAGCAGCCGTGGACAGGGGGCCTACGAGCAGTACTTC. Its protein product is CASSRGQGAYEQYF. Together with reference TRBV7-2 and TRBJ2-7, the CDR3 gives the full variable domain: GAGVSQSPSNKVTEKGKDVELRCDPISGHTALYWYRQSLGQGLEFLIYFQGNSAPDKSGLPSDRFSAERTGGSVSTLTIQRTQQEDSAVYLCASSRGQGAYEQYFGPGTRLTVT.

This clone came up once. The chain joins TRBV11-2 to TRBJ2-1; 9 bases are shared with TRBD2. Unmatched junction bases numbered 6, after V lost 3 bases and J lost 6 bases. CDR3 length: 15 residues. Germline loops: CDR1 SGHAT, CDR2 FQNNGV. The CDR3: CASSFGGGAPNEQFF. The CDR3, as DNA: TGTGCCAGCAGCTTTGGCGGGGGGGCCCCCAATGAGCAGTTCTTC.

The CDR3 DNA is TGTGCCAGCTCGCCCGTCGGGTGGAATGAAAAACTGTTTTTT. Its protein is CASSPVGWNEKLFF. This chain uses TRBV18 with TRBJ1-4, with D unclear. Trimming stripped 6 bases from V and 5 bases from J, with 13 bases between. The CDR3 has 14 residues. Germline loops: CDR1 KGHSH, CDR2 LQKENI.

This chain connects TRBV5-4 to TRBJ2-7, with 7 bases fitting TRBD2. This CDR3 is 14 amino acids long. Germline V gene data show CDR1 as SGHNT and CDR2 as YYREEE (reference sequence). With V trimmed by 6 bases and J by 4 bases, 10 bases remained unmatched. The CDR3 loop is CASTSVGGEYEQYF. In nucleotides, the CDR3 is TGTGCCAGCACCTCAGTTGGGGGGGAGTACGAGCAGTACTTC.

The chain recombines TRBV9 with TRBJ2-3, with D possibly matching TRBD2 (6 bases). CDR1 and CDR2 (germline): SGDLS, YYNGEE. This CDR3 spans 15 amino acids. V lost 4 bases and J 5 bases, leaving 17 bases between the germline ends. CDR3 sequence reads: CASSLATSTVDTQYF. The CDR3 DNA reads as TGTGCCAGCAGCTTGGCCACTAGCACTGTAGATACGCAGTATTTT.

The chain has TRBV4-2 and TRBJ1-4, with 9 bases identical to TRBD1. The CDR3 has 16 amino acids. Germline values: CDR1 LGHNA, CDR2 YNFKEQ. V gave up 4 bases and J gave up 2 bases; unmatched junction bases: 5. This chain's CDR3 is CASSLGQGITNEKLFF. CDR3 nucleotides: TGTGCCAGCAGCCTTGGACAGGGGATCACTAATGAAAAACTGTTTTTT.

This chain connects TRBV7-6 to TRBJ2-7, with 10 bases aligning to TRBD1. Germline lookup yields CDR1 SGHVS and CDR2 FNYEAQ. The trim removed 2 bases at V and 2 bases at J, leaving 3 bases unmatched. CDR3 length equals 15 residues. The CDR3 is CASSLRGQGTYEQYF. The CDR3, as DNA: TGTGCCAGCAGCTTAAGGGGACAGGGGACCTACGAGCAGTACTTC.

Written as DNA, the CDR3 is TGTGCCAGCAGCCGGCCCAGGGGGGTCGGCACAGATACGCAGTATTTT. Its translation: CASSRPRGVGTDTQYF. The chain couples TRBV4-2 to TRBJ2-3, with a tentative D call TRBD1 (7 bases). V lost 4 bases and J 1 base, leaving 15 bases between the germline ends. The length of the CDR3 is 16 residues. Germline V lookup: CDR1 LGHNA, CDR2 YNFKEQ.

The chain has TRBV10-2 and TRBJ1-5; the match to TRBD1 covers 8 bases. V lost 5 bases, J lost 4 bases, and 10 bases stayed unmatched. Germline V gives CDR1 WSHSY, CDR2 SAAADI. This CDR3 region has 16 residues. The CDR3 region has the DNA TGCGCCAGCAGTAAGTACGGGACAGGAAGTAATCAGCCCCAGCATTTT. Protein: CASSKYGTGSNQPQHF.